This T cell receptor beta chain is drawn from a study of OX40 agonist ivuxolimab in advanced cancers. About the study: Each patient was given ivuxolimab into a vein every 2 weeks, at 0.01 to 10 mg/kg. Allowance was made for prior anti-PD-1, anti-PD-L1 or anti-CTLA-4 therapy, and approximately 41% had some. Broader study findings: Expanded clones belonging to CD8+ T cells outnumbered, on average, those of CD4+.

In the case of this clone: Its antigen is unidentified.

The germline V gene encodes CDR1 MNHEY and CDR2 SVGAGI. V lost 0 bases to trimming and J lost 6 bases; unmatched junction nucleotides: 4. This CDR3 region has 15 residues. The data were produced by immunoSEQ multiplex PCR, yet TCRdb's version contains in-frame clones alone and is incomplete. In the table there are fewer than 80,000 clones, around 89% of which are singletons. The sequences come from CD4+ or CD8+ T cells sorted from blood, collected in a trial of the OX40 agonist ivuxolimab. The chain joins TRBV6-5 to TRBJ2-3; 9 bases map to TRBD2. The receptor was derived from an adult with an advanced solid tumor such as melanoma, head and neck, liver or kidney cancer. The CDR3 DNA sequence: TGTGCCAGCAGTTACTCTGGGCTAGCGGGGGATACGCAGTATTTT. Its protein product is CASSYSGLAGDTQYF.